The clone carrying this T cell receptor beta chain has just one count. What it recognizes is unknown. This record belongs to a study of OX40 agonist ivuxolimab in advanced cancers. Study-wide context: One patient with hepatocellular carcinoma and two with cutaneous melanoma, three in all, had partial responses. Points from the study as a whole: Among the nonresponders, some also had low normalized T-cell clonal expansion.

The repertoire was sequenced with immunoSEQ multiplex PCR; TCRdb's copy has only in-frame clones and lacks some. The table shows around 40,000 clones, with around 88% occurring only once. The CDR3 is made up of 14 amino acids. Trimming removed 6 bases from V and 8 bases from J; junction bases left unmatched: 8. The V gene's germline CDR1 is KGHSH and CDR2 LQKENI. The receptor's source is an adult with an advanced solid tumor such as melanoma, head and neck, liver or kidney cancer. The chain has TRBV18 and TRBJ1-5; 9 bases fit TRBD1. This material consisted of CD4+ or CD8+ T cells sorted from blood, taken in a trial of the OX40 agonist ivuxolimab. CDR3 bases: TGTGCCAGCTCCAAAGGACAGGGGTTCGAGCCCCAGCATTTT. Its protein product is CASSKGQGFEPQHF.